These T cell receptor beta chains were read from a single sample in a study of PD-L1 blockade in urothelial cancer. The repertoire was sequenced with immunoSEQ multiplex PCR; TCRdb's copy has only in-frame clones and lacks some. The repertoire consists of some 40,000 clones, with 82% occurring once and the leading ten covering around 20%. Specimen: PBMCs, collected around atezolizumab (anti-PD-L1) treatment. These TCRs come from a man in his sixties with urothelial cancer. Each CDR3 is given with its conserved first and last residue. The D gene is left open where the match is weak. Part of the rows lack a size; the others show once, few, many or a class for expanded clones.

TRBJ2-2 | TRBV7-8 | NA | NA | TGTGCCAGCAGCTTAGCGGGGGGAGGTCCCGGGGAGCTGTTTTTT | CASSLAGGGPGELFF
TRBJ1-6 | TRBV6-1 | TRBD1 | NA | TGTGCCAGCAGTGAAATTTGGGACAGTGGGTCACCCCTCCACTTT | CASSEIWDSGSPLHF
TRBJ2-3 | TRBV30 | NA | NA | TGTGCCTGGAGCCCTTTGGCAGGCTCTAGCACAGATACGCAGTATTTT | CAWSPLAGSSTDTQYF
TRBJ2-1 | TRBV13 | TRBD2 | NA | TGTGCCAGCAGCCAGGGAGGGTGGGATGAGCAGTTCTTC | CASSQGGWDEQFF
TRBJ2-5 | TRBV19 | NA | NA | TGTGCCAGTAGCGGGGAAGAGATCCAGTACTTC | CASSGEEIQYF
TRBJ2-1 | TRBV28 | TRBD1 | NA | TGTGCCAGCAGTTTAGCGGGGGACAGGGCAAGCTCCTACAATGAGCAGTTCTTC | CASSLAGDRASSYNEQFF
TRBJ2-3 | TRBV11-3 | NA | NA | TGTGCCAGCAGCTTAGATTCGGACTATACGCAGTATTTT | CASSLDSDYTQYF
TRBJ2-1 | TRBV28 | TRBD1 | NA | TGTGCCAGCCGCGGGACAGGGGGCCTGGAGGATGAGCAGTTCTTC | CASRGTGGLEDEQFF
TRBJ2-3 | TRBV30 | NA | NA | TGTGCCTGGAGTGTCCATGGGGCGGGCACAGATACGCAGTATTTT | CAWSVHGAGTDTQYF
TRBJ1-1 | TRBV4-1 | NA | few | TGCGCCAGCAGCCTGCGTCGTGCAGGGACTGAAGCTTTCTTT | CASSLRRAGTEAFF
TRBJ1-2 | TRBV2 | TRBD1 | NA | TGTGCCAGCAGTGATACAACAGGGGGCATGGGTGGCTACACCTTC | CASSDTTGGMGGYTF
TRBJ2-3 | TRBV14 | NA | NA | TGTGCCAGCAGCCTCACCCGGACAGATACGCAGTATTTT | CASSLTRTDTQYF
TRBJ2-1 | TRBV5-1 | NA | NA | TGCGCCAGCAGCCCGGCTTCAGGGGACAATGAGCAGTTCTTC | CASSPASGDNEQFF